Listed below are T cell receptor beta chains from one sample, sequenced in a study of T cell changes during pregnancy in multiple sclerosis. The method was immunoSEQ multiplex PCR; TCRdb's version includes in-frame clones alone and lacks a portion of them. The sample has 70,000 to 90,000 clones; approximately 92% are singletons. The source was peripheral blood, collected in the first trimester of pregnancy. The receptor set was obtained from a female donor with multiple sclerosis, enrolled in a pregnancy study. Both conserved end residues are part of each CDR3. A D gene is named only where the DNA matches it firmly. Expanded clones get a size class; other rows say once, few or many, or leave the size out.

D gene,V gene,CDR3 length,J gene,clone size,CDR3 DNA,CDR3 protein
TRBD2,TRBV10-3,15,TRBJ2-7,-,TGTGCCATCGGACTAGCGGGAGGGCCCGACTACGAGCAGTACTTC,CAIGLAGGPDYEQYF
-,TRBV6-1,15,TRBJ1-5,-,TGTGCCAGCAGTGAGACAGCGGGGCGCAATCAGCCCCAGCATTTT,CASSETAGRNQPQHF
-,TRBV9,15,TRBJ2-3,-,TGTGCCAGCAGCGTAGACGTGGCCGGCACAGATACGCAGTATTTT,CASSVDVAGTDTQYF
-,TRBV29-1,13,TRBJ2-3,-,TGCAGCGTTGAAAGGGGTAGCACAGATACGCAGTATTTT,CSVERGSTDTQYF
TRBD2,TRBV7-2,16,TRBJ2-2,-,TGTGCCAGCAGCACCCGACTAGCGGGGAACACCGGGGAGCTGTTTTTT,CASSTRLAGNTGELFF
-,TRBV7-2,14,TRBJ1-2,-,TGTGCCAGCAGCCCTGGGTGGAGGGGCTATGGCTACACCTTC,CASSPGWRGYGYTF
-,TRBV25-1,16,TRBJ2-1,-,TGTGCCAGCAGTGAATCAGGGCGTAGCTCCTACAATGAGCAGTTCTTC,CASSESGRSSYNEQFF
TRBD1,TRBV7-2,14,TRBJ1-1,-,TGTGCCAGCAGCTTTCGACAGGGTAGCACTGAAGCTTTCTTT,CASSFRQGSTEAFF
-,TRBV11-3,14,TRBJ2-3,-,TGTGCCAGCAGCGTACGGGACTTCTCAGATACGCAGTATTTT,CASSVRDFSDTQYF
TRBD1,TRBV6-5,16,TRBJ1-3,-,TGTGCCAGCAGTTACAACGGACAGGGAGGTGGAAACACCATATATTTT,CASSYNGQGGGNTIYF
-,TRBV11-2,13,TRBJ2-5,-,TGTGCCAGCAGCTTAGGCCAGGGGGAGACCCAGTACTTC,CASSLGQGETQYF
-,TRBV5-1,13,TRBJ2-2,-,TGCGCCAGCAGCTTCCAGAACACCGGGGAGCTGTTTTTT,CASSFQNTGELFF
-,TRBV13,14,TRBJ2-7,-,TGTGCCAGCACCCAGGCAGGGTCCCCCTACGGGCAGTACTTC,CASTQAGSPYGQYF
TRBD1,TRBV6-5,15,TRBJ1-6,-,TGTGCCAGCAGTTACCTGAACCGACAGGGTTCACCCCTCCACTTT,CASSYLNRQGSPLHF
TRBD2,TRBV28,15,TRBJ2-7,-,TGTGCCAGCAGTTTTCTGGCTAGCGGGGACAGAGAGCAGTACTTC,CASSFLASGDREQYF
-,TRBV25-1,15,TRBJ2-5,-,TGTGCCAGCAGTGAAAAGCCAGGGTTGGGGGAGACCCAGTACTTC,CASSEKPGLGETQYF
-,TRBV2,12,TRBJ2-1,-,TGTGCCAGCAGTGGAAGCGAAACTGAGCAGTTCTTC,CASSGSETEQFF
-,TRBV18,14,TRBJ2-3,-,TGTGCCAGCTCACCACAACAGGGCACAGATACGCAGTATTTT,CASSPQQGTDTQYF
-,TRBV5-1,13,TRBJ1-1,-,TGCGCCAGCAGCTTGTGGGGGGGTACTGAAGCTTTCTTT,CASSLWGGTEAFF
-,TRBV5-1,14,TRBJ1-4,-,TGCGCCAGCAGCCGGGGGCCGGGGGGGGAAAAACTGTTTTTT,CASSRGPGGEKLFF
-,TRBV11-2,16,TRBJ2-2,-,TGTGCCAGCAGCTCGAGTCATCGCAGACAGACCGGGGAGCTGTTTTTT,CASSSSHRRQTGELFF
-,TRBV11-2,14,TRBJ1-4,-,TGTGCCAGCAGCTTAACAGGGAAGAATGAAAAACTGTTTTTT,CASSLTGKNEKLFF
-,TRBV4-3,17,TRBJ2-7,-,TGCGCCAGCAGCCAAGATCGGAGGGGGCGAGGGCTATACGAGCAGTACTTC,CASSQDRRGRGLYEQYF
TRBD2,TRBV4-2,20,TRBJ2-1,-,TGTGCCAGCAGCCAAGATCAGGGGGTGCTGGCGGGGGGGGCTTACAATGAGCAGTTCTTC,CASSQDQGVLAGGAYNEQFF
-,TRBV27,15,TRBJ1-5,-,TGTGCCACCGCCGTGCGGGGTTATAGCAATCAGCCCCAGCATTTT,CATAVRGYSNQPQHF
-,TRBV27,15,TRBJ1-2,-,TGTGCCAGCAGTTTAAAAGGGGGACCTAACTATGGCTACACCTTC,CASSLKGGPNYGYTF
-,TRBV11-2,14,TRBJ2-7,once,TGTGCCAGCAGCTTAGACGGGGTAAACTACGAGCAGTACTTC,CASSLDGVNYEQYF
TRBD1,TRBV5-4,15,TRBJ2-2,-,TGTGCCAGCAGCGAACAGGGGGTGGGCACCGGGGAGCTGTTTTTT,CASSEQGVGTGELFF
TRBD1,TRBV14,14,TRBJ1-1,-,TGTGCCAGCAGGGGACAGGGGGCGAACACTGAAGCTTTCTTT,CASRGQGANTEAFF
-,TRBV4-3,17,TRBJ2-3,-,TGCGCCAGCAGCCAAGACCCGGCTACGACTAGCACAGATACGCAGTATTTT,CASSQDPATTSTDTQYF
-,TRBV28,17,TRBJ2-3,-,TGTGCCAGCAGCCCTCACGCGGTATGGGGCGACACAGATACGCAGTATTTT,CASSPHAVWGDTDTQYF
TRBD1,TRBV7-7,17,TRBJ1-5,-,TGTGCCAGCACCGCCGGGACAGGGGGACGAAGCAATCAGCCCCAGCATTTT,CASTAGTGGRSNQPQHF
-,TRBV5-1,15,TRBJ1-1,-,TGCGCCAGCAGCTCCATTTCCGACAGGACCGTTGAAGCTTTCTTT,CASSSISDRTVEAFF
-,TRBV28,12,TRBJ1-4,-,TGTGCCAGCACTTCCAGGGGAAAAAGACTGTTTTTT,CASTSRGKRLFF
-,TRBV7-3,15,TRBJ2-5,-,TGTGCCAGCAGCTTGCTACAGGGAAGACAAGAGACCCAGTACTTC,CASSLLQGRQETQYF
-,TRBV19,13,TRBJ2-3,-,TGTGCCAGTAGTCTTACTAGAGCAGATACGCAGTATTTT,CASSLTRADTQYF
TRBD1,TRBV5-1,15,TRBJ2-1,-,TGCGCCAGCAGCTCCGGACAGGGGGGCTACAATGAGCAGTTCTTC,CASSSGQGGYNEQFF
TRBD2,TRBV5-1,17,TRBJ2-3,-,TGCGCCAGCAGCTTGGACGGGACTAGGGGGGTGGCAGATACGCAGTATTTT,CASSLDGTRGVADTQYF
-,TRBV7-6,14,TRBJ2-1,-,TGTGCCAGCAGCCCCGGCCTAGGGGGAAATGAGCAGTTCTTC,CASSPGLGGNEQFF
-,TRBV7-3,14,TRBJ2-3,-,TGTGCCAGCAGCTTAGACTATGGCACAGATACGCAGTATTTT,CASSLDYGTDTQYF
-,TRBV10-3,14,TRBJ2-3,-,TGTGCCATCAGTGAGTCTCACAGAACAGATACGCAGTATTTT,CAISESHRTDTQYF
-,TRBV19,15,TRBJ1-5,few,TGTGCCAGCCGGAGACAGCAGGATAGCAATCAGCCCCAGCATTTT,CASRRQQDSNQPQHF
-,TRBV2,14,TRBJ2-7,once,TGTGCCAGCAGCAAAACAGGGTCCTCCTACGAGCAGTACTTC,CASSKTGSSYEQYF
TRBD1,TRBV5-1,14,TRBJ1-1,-,TGCGCCAGCAGCAAGGGACAGGGTAACACTGAAGCTTTCTTT,CASSKGQGNTEAFF
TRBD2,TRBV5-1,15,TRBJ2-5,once,TGCGCCAGCAGCTTCGAAGGACTAGTCCAGGAGACCCAGTACTTC,CASSFEGLVQETQYF
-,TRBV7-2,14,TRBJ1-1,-,TGTGCCAGCAGCCCCAGGAGGGGCGGAACTGAAGCTTTCTTT,CASSPRRGGTEAFF
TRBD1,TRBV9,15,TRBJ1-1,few,TGTGCCAGCAGCTCAACAGGGGGAATGAACACTGAAGCTTTCTTT,CASSSTGGMNTEAFF
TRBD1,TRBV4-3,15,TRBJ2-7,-,TGCGCCAGCAGCCAAGAGTCAGGGGGTTTCTACGAGCAGTACTTC,CASSQESGGFYEQYF
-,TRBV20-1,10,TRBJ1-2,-,TGCAGTGCTCTATCGAATGGCTACACCTTC,CSALSNGYTF
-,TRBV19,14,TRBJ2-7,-,TGTGCCAGTAGTATAAGTCTAGCCTCCCGCGAGCAGTACTTC,CASSISLASREQYF
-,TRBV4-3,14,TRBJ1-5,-,TGCGCCAGCAGCCAAGATAGGGGCCCGATGCCCCAGCATTTT,CASSQDRGPMPQHF